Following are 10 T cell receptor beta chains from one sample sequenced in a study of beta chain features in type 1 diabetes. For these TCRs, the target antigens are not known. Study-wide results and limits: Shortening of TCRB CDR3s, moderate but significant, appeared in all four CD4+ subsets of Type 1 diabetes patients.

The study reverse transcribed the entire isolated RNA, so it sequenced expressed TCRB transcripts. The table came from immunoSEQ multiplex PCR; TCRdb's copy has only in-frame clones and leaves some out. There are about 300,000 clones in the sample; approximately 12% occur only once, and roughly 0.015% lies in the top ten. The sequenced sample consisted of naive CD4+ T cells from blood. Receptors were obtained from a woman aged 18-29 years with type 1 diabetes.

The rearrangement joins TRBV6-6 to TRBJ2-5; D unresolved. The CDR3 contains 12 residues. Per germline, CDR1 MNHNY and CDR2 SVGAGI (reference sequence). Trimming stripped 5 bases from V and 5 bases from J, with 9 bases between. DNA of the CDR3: TGTGCCAGCAGTACGGGTCGGGAGACCCAGTACTTC. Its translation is CASSTGRETQYF.

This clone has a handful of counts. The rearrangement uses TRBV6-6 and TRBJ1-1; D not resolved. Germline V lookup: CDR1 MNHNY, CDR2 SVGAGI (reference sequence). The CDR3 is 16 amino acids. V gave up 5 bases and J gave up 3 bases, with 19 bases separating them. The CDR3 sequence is CASSPRREGGDTEAFF. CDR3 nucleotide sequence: TGTGCCAGCAGTCCCAGGAGGGAAGGCGGAGACACTGAAGCTTTCTTT.

Written as DNA, the CDR3 is TGTGCCAGCAGTTTTAGATCTGGGGCCAACGTCCTGACTTTC. Amino acid sequence: CASSFRSGANVLTF. V usage is TRBV27 and J usage is TRBJ2-6; the D is unclear. Germline V gene data show CDR1 as MNHEY and CDR2 as SMNVEV (reference sequence). V lost 3 bases and J lost 1, with 4 bases in between. The CDR3 sequence is 14 residues long.

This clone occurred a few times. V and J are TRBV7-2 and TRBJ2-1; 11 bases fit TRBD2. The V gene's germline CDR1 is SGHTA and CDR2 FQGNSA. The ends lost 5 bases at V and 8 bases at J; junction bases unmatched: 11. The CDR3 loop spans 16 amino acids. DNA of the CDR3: TGTGCCAGCAGCCCGCGGCCGGGACTAGCGGTGCATGAGCAGTTCTTC. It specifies CASSPRPGLAVHEQFF. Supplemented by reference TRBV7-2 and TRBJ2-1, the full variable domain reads GAGVSQSPSNKVTEKGKDVELRCDPISGHTALYWYRQSLGQGLEFLIYFQGNSAPDKSGLPSDRFSAERTGGSVSTLTIQRTQQEDSAVYLCASSPRPGLAVHEQFFGPGTRLTVL.

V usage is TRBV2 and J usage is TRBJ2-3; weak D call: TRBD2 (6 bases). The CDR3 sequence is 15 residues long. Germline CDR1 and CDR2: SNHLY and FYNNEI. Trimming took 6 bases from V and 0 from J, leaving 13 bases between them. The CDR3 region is CASSGERASTDTQYF. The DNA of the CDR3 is TGTGCCAGCAGCGGGGAGCGGGCTAGCACAGATACGCAGTATTTT.

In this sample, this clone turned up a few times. The chain's CDR3 is CASSLDRASPYEQYF. CDR3 DNA sequence: TGTGCCAGCAGCCTAGACAGGGCTTCACCTTACGAGCAGTACTTC. The chain is built from TRBV7-3 and TRBJ2-7; TRBD1 matches at 7 bases. In germline, CDR1 is SGHTA, CDR2 FQGTGA. The CDR3 length is 15 residues. Unmatched junction bases numbered 11, after V lost 5 bases and J lost 4 bases.

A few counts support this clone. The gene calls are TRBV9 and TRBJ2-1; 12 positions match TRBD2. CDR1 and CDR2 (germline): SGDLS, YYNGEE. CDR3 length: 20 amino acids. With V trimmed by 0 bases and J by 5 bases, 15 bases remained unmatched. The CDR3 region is CASSVGASGRAGRANNEQFF. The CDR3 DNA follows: TGTGCCAGCAGCGTAGGCGCTAGCGGGAGGGCCGGTCGCGCTAACAATGAGCAGTTCTTC.

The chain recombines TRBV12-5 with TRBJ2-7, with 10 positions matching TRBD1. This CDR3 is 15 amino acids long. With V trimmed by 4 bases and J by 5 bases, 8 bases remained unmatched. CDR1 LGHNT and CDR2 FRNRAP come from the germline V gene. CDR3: CASGSTGTGDHEQYV. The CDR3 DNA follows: TGTGCTAGTGGTTCCACCGGGACAGGGGACCACGAGCAGTACGTC.

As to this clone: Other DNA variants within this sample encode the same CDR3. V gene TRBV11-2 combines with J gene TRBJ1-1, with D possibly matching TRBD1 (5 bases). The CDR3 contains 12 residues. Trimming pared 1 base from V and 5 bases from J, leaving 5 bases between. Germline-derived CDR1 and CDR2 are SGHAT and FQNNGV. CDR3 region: CASSLAGTEAFF. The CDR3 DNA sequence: TGTGCCAGCAGCTTAGCAGGGACTGAAGCTTTCTTT.

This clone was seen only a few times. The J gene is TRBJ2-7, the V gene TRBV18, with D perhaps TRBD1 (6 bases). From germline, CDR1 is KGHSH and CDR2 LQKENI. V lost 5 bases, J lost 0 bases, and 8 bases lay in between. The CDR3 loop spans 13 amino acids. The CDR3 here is CASSSGHSYEQYV. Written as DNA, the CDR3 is TGTGCCAGCTCATCGGGACACTCCTACGAGCAGTACGTC.